These T cell receptor beta chains were read from a single sample in a study of patients and donors after allogeneic stem cell transplantation. TCRdb recomputed calls from the RT-PCR reads with MiXCR, one row per CDR3 protein. The data hold approximately 200,000 distinct CDR3 sequences, with less than 50% observed a single time. The sample consisted of blood, either unsorted or a sorted T cell fraction (not recorded which). These receptors came from a human donor who was either an allogeneic HSCT recipient or a stem cell or donor lymphocyte infusion donor (not recorded which). It is not recorded whose cells these are; they may come from a transplant donor. CDR3s include the opening cysteine and the closing phenylalanine or tryptophan.

>13|TRBV15|TRBJ1-2
CATSRDRGFGYTF
>19|TRBV20-1|TRBJ1-1
CSARGWRGQGSFANTEAFF
>16|TRBV12-3/TRBV12-4|TRBJ1-3
CASSIKRGRRGNTIYF
>14|TRBV7-9|TRBJ2-1
CASSFEAAYNEQFF
>14|TRBV30|TRBJ1-2
CAWSHTPTGYGYTF
>16|TRBV27|TRBJ2-3
CASTQPSGLRFDLQYF
>13|TRBV20-1|TRBJ1-2
CSARVARSYGYTF
>14|TRBV20-1|TRBJ1-5
CSARAAQGNQPQHF
>15|TRBV20-1|TRBJ2-7
CSAYPGQGFAHEQYF
>15|TRBV6-1|TRBJ1-2
CASTPGRTGNYGYTF
>15|TRBV12-3/TRBV12-4|TRBJ1-5
CASSLNREPFQPQHF
>17|TRBV12-3/TRBV12-4|TRBJ1-5
CASSLITGTGVVEPQHF
>15|TRBV5-8|TRBJ1-1
CASSLVRRPSTEAFF
>14|TRBV27|TRBJ2-7
CASSLKSWGHEQYF
>15|TRBV4-3|TRBJ2-3
CASSQGLAGTDTQYF
>17|TRBV6-2/TRBV6-3|TRBJ2-5
CASSFSLGRSHQETQYF
>11|TRBV20-1|TRBJ1-1
CSASWDTEAFF
>13|TRBV6-2/TRBV6-3|TRBJ1-5
CASTTGEVQPQHF
>13|TRBV7-2|TRBJ1-2
CASSLGGVFGYTF
>13|TRBV5-1|TRBJ2-5
CASSLRLRETQYF
>16|TRBV12-3/TRBV12-4|TRBJ2-4
CASSSDRDLAKNIQYF
>14|TRBV28|TRBJ1-2
CASLRPQNTYGYTF
>14|TRBV4-1|TRBJ1-2
CASSPGRGSGGYTF
>17|TRBV3-1|TRBJ2-3
CASSRNPGQVIPDTQYF
>14|TRBV4-2|TRBJ2-7
CASSQARLGYEQYF
>10|TRBV29-1|TRBJ2-5
CSVTQETQYF
>14|TRBV9|TRBJ1-1
CASSEGNWGTEAFF
>11|TRBV25-1|TRBJ2-7
CASRQNYEQYF
>13|TRBV4-3|TRBJ1-1
CASSQGRWDEAFF
>15|TRBV7-2|TRBJ1-4
CASSSKGGTAEKLFF
>13|TRBV15|TRBJ1-2
CATSSGFFRGYTF
>15|TRBV4-1|TRBJ2-7
CASSTLVGRSYEQYF
>15|TRBV3-1|TRBJ1-1
CASSQDRRLNTEAFF
>14|TRBV7-2|TRBJ2-1
CASSRDHSYNEQFF
>13|TRBV24-1|TRBJ2-7
CATSVSEFGEQYF
>17|TRBV12-3/TRBV12-4|TRBJ1-6
CASSLYGQGYSNSPLHF
>11|TRBV11-2|TRBJ1-1
CASSSHTEAFF
>15|TRBV3-1|TRBJ2-3
CASSAAGTSADTQYF
>12|TRBV15|TRBJ1-5
CATGQGNQPQHF
>17|TRBV3-1|TRBJ1-5
CASSQGGGPLGNQPQHF
>14|TRBV4-3|TRBJ2-4
CASSPNQQGGIQYF
>15|TRBV5-1|TRBJ2-2
CASSLPGRVDGELFF
>15|TRBV7-9|TRBJ1-4
CASSLEQGLNEKLFF
>15|TRBV2|TRBJ1-1
CASSGTGSPSTEAFF
>14|TRBV7-3|TRBJ1-1
CASSLSGEDTEAFF
>18|TRBV4-1|TRBJ1-6
CASSQIGGRGIYNSPLHF
>13|TRBV4-2|TRBJ1-1
CASSQEGDTEAFF
>16|TRBV5-5|TRBJ2-3
CASSLRRTRSLDTQYF
>14|TRBV7-6|TRBJ2-1
CASSLAHGINEQFF
>13|TRBV5-1|TRBJ1-5
CASSLEPGQPQHF
>14|TRBV5-1|TRBJ1-2
CASSFLGEEYGYTF
>16|TRBV14|TRBJ2-1
CASSQGPRTVMHEQFF
>17|TRBV7-3|TRBJ2-4
CASSPEQGPGAKNIQYF